This record concerns one T cell receptor beta chain sequence. This clone was seen a handful of times. Its antigen is still unknown. There are no base qualities to consult, and no much larger clone falls within one base. CDR1 and CDR2, per the germline V gene (reference sequence), are LNHDA and SQIVND. Counted from cysteine to phenylalanine, this CDR3 has 17 amino acids. This entry keeps only the CDR3 DNA: 51 bases, framed from base 1. A distance of 21 bases separates the germline ends of V and J, which lose 2 bases and 5 bases respectively. This record comes from a study of cytomegalovirus exposure and HLA in healthy donors (TCRdb year 2017). Describing the broader study: An earlier analysis of 587 of the donors reported about 260 Gb of sequence data and roughly 120 million unique TCR beta sequences obtained from around 180 million T cells. Around 300 gigabases of sequencing data and approximately 84 million unique TCR sequences were included in an early release covering several hundred HLA-typed donors. The genetic ancestry cluster associated with self-reported Caucasian donors included 80% to 90% of the roughly 380 genotyped donors. The study aimed to test whether cataloging public T cell receptors could reveal signatures of past pathogen exposure. The T cell repertoires of 666 subjects were profiled by immunosequencing and related to cytomegalovirus serostatus. A separate validation cohort of about 110 different subjects was used in addition to the roughly 670-subject first cohort. High-throughput TCR immunosequencing, statistical association of individual TCRs with disease status, and machine learning were combined to predict cytomegalovirus infection status. A later analysis re-analyzed previously published TCR beta repertoires from 650 to 800 donors and added high-resolution HLA genotyping to study TCR occurrence patterns. Rather than using new phenotypic data, the later analysis identified candidate immune exposures from TCR beta sequences and from how often those sequences occurred across donors. In an earlier analysis of 587 of the donors, high-throughput TCR beta sequencing was used to judge whether each TCR beta V gene segment behaved as functional or pseudogenic. Alongside the repertoire data, information on donor age, sex, ethnicity and CMV serostatus was compiled. A later genetic analysis took genome-wide SNP genotypes for about 65% of the roughly 670 donors and used that subset as a discovery cohort. All discovery cohort repertoires had been generated using a single sequencing platform. HLA typing covered class I and class II loci at four-digit resolution. Typing coverage differed by locus: A, B, C, DRB1 and DQB1 were typed in roughly 620-630 donors, DQA1 in about 560, DPA1 in around 580, and DPB1 in 400 to 490. Five DR-DQ haplotypes were treated as single units for association and clustering because of strong linkage in the cohort. On average, 235,054 unique TCR beta nucleotide sequences were sequenced per donor among a few hundred genotyped donors of the cohort, with 15% to 20% of those sequences being non-productive. Paper-wide results and their limitations: A further reported finding was that TCR beta sequences accurately predicted the HLA-A and HLA-B alleles for most subjects in the first cohort. Cytomegalovirus status was reported to be diagnosed by the classifier with high specificity and sensitivity in both the original and validation cohorts. The only immune exposure information available for the cohort was CMV serostatus. A few of the identified cytomegalovirus-associated TCR beta chains were confirmed in vitro to be specific for cytomegalovirus antigens. The presence/absence analyses assumed that sequencing depth was roughly uniform across donors, and that assumption may not be true. A group of highly shared sequence variants was considered likely to be a technical artifact of the sequencing pipeline. A later analysis associated about 17,000 TCR beta sequences with specific HLA alleles at a false discovery rate of 0.05. The earlier analysis of some 560 of the donors excluded some 16 rarely observed V segments, including chromosome 9 orphons, because counts were too low. In this cohort, only TCR beta chains were sequenced, and detectable features were limited by the absence of alpha or paired-chain data. When HLA alleles, especially DR and DQ, strongly co-occurred, attributing TCR associations to individual alleles was difficult. The authors suggested that the approach could potentially be generalized to other disease states and immunological phenotypes. In a later analysis, TCR association rates were found to vary across HLA loci, with the most associated TCRs seen for DRB1 alleles and the fewest for HLA-C alleles. Because HLA typing was unavailable for some donors at each locus, only the typed subset was used in association tests. Compared with equally common non-associated chains, HLA-associated TCR beta chains in a later analysis were more clonally expanded and had lower generation probabilities. In an earlier analysis of about 600 of the donors, most TCR beta V segments appeared in productive rearrangements about 87% or about 30% of the time, broadly matching IMGT annotations. The study listed 164 TCR beta chains as associated with cytomegalovirus. Linkage disequilibrium might explain the correlated functional status among segregating V segments, but an unknown experimental factor could not be excluded. Most TCR sequences were seen in very few donors, while some public TCRs were found in many individuals. Most CMV-associated TCR beta chains appeared to be HLA-restricted in a later analysis, and the HLA associations seemed to be driven largely by CMV exposure. V-gene and J-gene trimming of TCR beta chains was associated with a missense DCLRE1C variant in a later genetic analysis, and the association was replicated in an independent cohort. Several of the top co-occurrence clusters appeared to be linked to parvovirus B19, influenza, CMV and Epstein-Barr virus, according to a later analysis. Some IMGT-functional V segments, including TRBV6-2 and TRBV6-3, could not be distinguished by the 87-base-pair reads and were therefore excluded. According to a later genetic analysis, donors in an Asian-associated ancestry cluster had fewer N-insertions in productive TCRs than the approximately 700-donor mean.

The protocol used for the library was the immunoSEQ multiplex PCR assay. The multiplex PCR relied on a mix of 60 forward primers for TCR Vbeta segments and 13 reverse primers for TCR Jbeta segments. Amplification of the CDR3 region of rearranged TCR beta genes was performed with a multiplex PCR assay on genomic DNA. Amplified TCR beta libraries were sequenced as 87-base-pair reads on the Illumina HiSeq System. As for the original processing: A later analysis counted about 80 million unique TCR beta chains across the approximately 700 repertoires, and roughly 9.9 million of these chains were shared by at least two donors. Raw reads were error-corrected and collapsed into unique sequences with a nearest-neighbor algorithm that merged closely related sequences to remove PCR and sequencing errors. CDR3 sequences were aligned to IMGT reference sequences to assign V, D and J gene segments. For a sequence to be retained, a match of at least six nucleotides to both a V gene segment and a J gene segment was required. Rearrangements were called productive when the CDR3 lacked stop codons and stayed in frame with V and J; all others were non-productive. Following IMGT convention, CDR3 was defined as the stretch from the second conserved V-encoded cysteine up to the conserved J-encoded phenylalanine. Sequences without an unambiguous match to a single V gene segment were excluded from the earlier analysis of almost 600 of the donors. In an earlier analysis of approximately 590 of the donors, a V segment was called functional when productive rearrangements were above 56.7%, and segregating when the standard deviation between donors exceeded 5%. To diagnose cytomegalovirus status from the catalog of TCR beta chain sequences, a statistical classification framework was built. A later analysis assigned V and J genes by comparing TCR nucleotide sequences with IMGT/GENE-DB human TR gene sequences. In a later analysis, CDR3 sequences and most-parsimonious VDJ recombination scenarios were assigned using the TCRdist pipeline. A later analysis defined each TCR beta chain by its CDR3 amino acid sequence plus V-gene family, and excluded reads lacking a unique V-gene family. To address suspected cross-contamination and a sequencing artifact, a later analysis removed some 620 highly shared, low-generation-probability nucleotide sequences. In a later analysis, a clonal expansion index for each public chain was calculated from normalized within-repertoire ranks of inferred template counts. Generation probabilities in a later analysis came from a VDJ recombination model fitted to out-of-frame rearrangements, and those results were checked against IGoR. In a later analysis, TCR-TCR, TCR-HLA and TCR-CMV co-occurrence was scored with hypergeometric tests, and a repertoire-size bias correction was applied to TCR pairs. In a later analysis, false discovery rates were estimated by permuting HLA or CMV assignments 20 times. In a later analysis, co-occurring TCRs were grouped using DBSCAN, and TCRdist sequence similarity was added for clustering within HLA-allele-positive subsets. For co-occurrence clustering, repertoires with fewer than 30,000 or more than 120,000 public chains were excluded, along with several repertoires with anomalous nucleotide sharing. The source is immuneACCESS, and TCRdb retained only in-frame sequences with V and J called. Part of the clones is not carried over; for the studies checked, unresolved V genes explain less than half of this, and the remainder is unexplained. D and trimming were read from the DNA, whereas the V and J calls and clone size are those reported in that table. The sample records about 110,000 clones, 82% of which are singletons. The ten largest clones capture 1.5% to 2% of the sample.

In total, approximately 700 healthy bone marrow donors made up the cohort. All cohort members were sampled while nominally healthy, although unrecorded immune exposures were likely present. The donor tested CMV seronegative and was one of the 352 seronegative cohort members. A peripheral blood sample was provided by each donor, and peripheral blood mononuclear cells were used for TCR beta sequencing. Genomic DNA was extracted from the blood cell samples with the Qiagen DNeasy Blood Extraction Kit. This receptor chain uses TRBV19 and TRBJ1-1; 6 matching bases give a weak D call of TRBD1. Sequencing was carried out using PBMCs. The sequence derives from a man aged 50 to 59 in good health and CMV-seronegative. DNA sequence: TGTGCCAGTAGTATAACGTCCTACAGGGAGAAGAGTACTGAAGCTTTCTTT. This translates into CASSITSYREKSTEAFF. Full variable domain (CDR3 extended with the reference TRBV19 and TRBJ1-1 proteins): DGGITQSPKYLFRKEGQNVTLSCEQNLNHDAMYWYRQDPGQGLRLIYYSQIVNDFQKGDIAEGYSVSREKKESFPLTVTSAQKNPTAFYLCASSITSYREKSTEAFFGQGTRLTVV.